This entry is about one T cell receptor (beta chain). This clonotype was seen repeatedly, ten times or more. What antigen it recognizes has not been identified. It has no much larger one-base neighbor in the sample; base qualities were not kept. In the paper's terms, the time point label means: persistent/refractory GD, antithyroid drugs over 5 years with positive TRAb. RNA was extracted from PBMCs in TRIzol for both TCR sequencing and RNA sequencing. The diagnosis of Graves' disease was made according to American Thyroid Association guidelines. Patients for the study were recruited at an endocrinology department in Xi'an, China. Each patient gave 8.5 to 9.5 milliliters of peripheral blood, collected in an EDTA anticoagulant tube. Ficoll Paque Plus density gradient separation was used to isolate PBMCs, and no further T cell sorting was performed. RNA quality was checked with an Agilent 2100 Bioanalyzer and agarose gel, and concentration with a NanoDrop 2000.

This specimen belongs to a study of regulatory T cells in long-lasting Graves disease (dated by TCRdb to 2020 to 2022). Study-level background: Persistent Graves' disease was defined as antithyroid drug treatment for over 5 years with persistently positive TSH receptor autoantibodies. This study used TCR sequencing and RNA sequencing of peripheral blood to compare persistent Graves' disease patients against newly diagnosed Graves' disease patients. The study took place in China and was registered as a clinical trial. TCR sequencing covered approximately 13 persistent and approximately 20 newly diagnosed Graves' disease patients, some 33 samples in total. On average, persistent Graves' disease patients in the clinical cohort had been on antithyroid drugs for around ten years. General conclusions and limits of the study: The authors noted that the small sample size was a limitation that may lower accuracy. Peripheral blood alone was examined, since thyroid tissue, which constituted the primary lesion, could not be accessed. Persistent disease showed preferential use of TRBV28, TRBJ1-2 and TRBJ2-5, whereas newly diagnosed disease favored TRBV20-1 and TRBJ2-1. Sequencing and analysis were limited to the TCR beta chain. Patients with persistent disease shared more public clonotypes (approximately 2,500) than newly diagnosed patients did (more than 900). Lower TCR Shannon entropy and fewer highly expanded clones were observed in persistent Graves' disease patients than in newly diagnosed patients, which suggested clonal expansion.

V ends up 6 bases short and J 6 bases short, with an unmatched junction base count of 12. CDR1 and CDR2 are drawn from the germline V gene (reference sequence): DFQATT, SNEGSKA. The CDR3 starts with the cysteine, ends with the phenylalanine, and has 15 residues. CDR3 DNA is the only sequence kept; it has 45 bases, read in frame from the first base. The receptor library was made with multiplex PCR. Sequencing took place on an Illumina HiSeq 4000. CDR3 regions were amplified by Arm-PCR with iRepertoire HTBI primers to construct TCR beta libraries. Gel purification was performed on PCR products prior to sequencing. Per the original workflow: Across samples, 60 to 80 TRBV and approximately 15 TRBJ segments were identified and used for gene usage analysis of CDR3 amino acid clonotypes. Filtered high-quality paired reads were merged into contigs using COPE and FqMerger. BLAST was used to align contigs to the IMGT TRBV, TRBD and TRBJ reference genes, and CDR3 was defined following IMGT. Any clonotype with a frequency above 0.1% was classified as a highly expanded clone. Shannon entropy was used to measure repertoire diversity, and the Gini coefficient was used to measure V-J evenness. Clonotypes shared by more than one individual were considered public. In-frame beta chains were kept once TCRdb had trimmed the public reads at Q25 with fastp and called clones with MiXCR. Identical CDR3 protein sequences are pooled into one entry, listed with their most common genes and DNA. The V and J calls, along with clone size, are taken from TCRdb and not from the paper's own processing. Present in this sample are over 250,000 distinct CDR3 sequences, roughly a fifth of which were seen just once. Of the sample, about 61% is held by the ten largest clones.

Sequencing used peripheral blood mononuclear cells (PBMCs), obtained when the disease was refractory, from a patient treated with antithyroid drugs. The V and J genes are TRBV20-1 and TRBJ2-7, with 12 junctional bases fitting TRBD2. This clonotype originated in a female donor with Graves disease. In nucleotides, the sequence is TGCAGTGCGCCGAATGTTGGACTAGCGGGACTCGAGCAGTACTTC. It translates to CSAPNVGLAGLEQYF.